This is a list of T cell receptor beta chains from one sample in a study of blood T cell repertoires in COVID-19. TCRdb keeps only in-frame clones here, not all; method: immunoSEQ multiplex PCR. The table records more than 45,000 clones, 86% of them present only once. Sequencing used peripheral blood. These receptors originate from a man aged 65 to 79 with acute or convalescent COVID-19. Both conserved end residues are part of each CDR3. A D gene is named only where the DNA matches it firmly. Rows give clone size only sometimes, using once, few, many, or a class for an expanded clone.

cdr3_aa cdr3_nt clone_size j_call v_call d_call
CASSATYYEQYF TGTGCCAGCAGCGCTACTTACTACGAGCAGTACTTC . TRBJ2-7 TRBV9 .
CASSKDRGGSYEQYF TGTGCCAGCAGCAAGGACAGGGGCGGCTCCTACGAGCAGTACTTC . TRBJ2-7 TRBV14 TRBD1
CSVTRDTDNYGYTF TGCAGCGTCACCCGGGACACCGATAACTATGGCTACACCTTC . TRBJ1-2 TRBV29-1 .
CASSLGSTGGYGYTF TGTGCCAGCAGCTTAGGGTCCACGGGGGGCTATGGCTACACCTTC . TRBJ1-2 TRBV7-3 .
CASSFRQINNSPLHF TGTGCCAGCAGCTTCAGACAGATAAATAATTCACCCCTCCACTTT . TRBJ1-6 TRBV7-2 .
CASRREGAAEAFF TGTGCCAGCAGACGTGAGGGGGCCGCTGAAGCTTTCTTT few TRBJ1-1 TRBV2 TRBD1
CASSYAKNTGELFF TGTGCCAGCAGCTATGCGAAAAACACCGGGGAGCTGTTTTTT once TRBJ2-2 TRBV9 .
CASSLYGTEAFF TGTGCCAGCAGTCTATATGGCACTGAAGCTTTCTTT . TRBJ1-1 TRBV6-5 .
CASSQDKQFF TGCGCCAGCAGCCAAGATAAGCAGTTCTTC . TRBJ2-1 TRBV4-1 .
CASSQELAGPTGGQETQYF TGCGCCAGCAGCCAAGAACTAGCGGGGCCAACAGGGGGGCAAGAGACCCAGTACTTC . TRBJ2-5 TRBV4-3 TRBD2
CASSPGDRAFGNQPQHF TGTGCCAGCTCACCAGGGGACAGGGCTTTTGGCAATCAGCCCCAGCATTTT few TRBJ1-5 TRBV18 TRBD1
CASSYSNTRGQETQYF TGTGCCAGCAGTTACTCGAATACCAGGGGCCAAGAGACCCAGTACTTC . TRBJ2-5 TRBV6-5 .
CASSQVGYDRDEQFF TGTGCCAGCAGCCAAGTGGGGTACGACAGGGACGAGCAGTTCTTC . TRBJ2-1 TRBV4-2 TRBD1
CASSVSLAEYNEQFF TGTGCCAGCAGCGTATCGCTAGCGGAGTACAATGAGCAGTTCTTC . TRBJ2-1 TRBV9 TRBD2
CASREIPGTGETQYF TGTGCCAGCAGAGAAATCCCCGGGACAGGGGAGACCCAGTACTTC . TRBJ2-5 TRBV7-2 TRBD1
CASSLEGGARGGYTF TGTGCCAGCAGCTTAGAAGGAGGGGCCCGGGGCGGCTACACCTTC . TRBJ1-2 TRBV7-9 .
CASSYATSGRTEQFF TGTGCCAGCAGTTACGCGACTAGCGGGAGGACTGAGCAGTTCTTC . TRBJ2-1 TRBV6-2/TRBV6-3 TRBD2
CASSQTGTSFHEQYF TGCGCCAGCAGTCAAACCGGGACTTCTTTCCACGAGCAGTACTTC once TRBJ2-7 TRBV4-1 .
CASSPGPQGGYTF TGTGCCAGCAGCCCCGGGCCCCAGGGCGGCTACACCTTC . TRBJ1-2 TRBV5-5 .
CASSLWTSEETQYF TGTGCCAGCAGCTTGTGGACTAGCGAAGAGACCCAGTACTTC . TRBJ2-5 TRBV14 TRBD2
CASSLGGTIIGAEAFF TGTGCCAGCAGCTTAGGAGGCACGATAATCGGGGCTGAAGCTTTCTTT . TRBJ1-1 TRBV11-2 .
CAISGDRGTYGYTF TGTGCCATCAGTGGGGACAGGGGGACCTATGGCTACACCTTC . TRBJ1-2 TRBV10-3 TRBD1
CASNFPGGNYGYTF TGTGCCAGCAACTTCCCAGGGGGGAACTATGGCTACACCTTC . TRBJ1-2 TRBV28 TRBD1
CASSSNVGGASTDTQYF TGTGCCAGCAGCTCCAACGTCGGGGGGGCGAGCACAGATACGCAGTATTTT . TRBJ2-3 TRBV7-9 TRBD2
CSVVVAVPPYEQYF TGCAGCGTTGTGGTGGCAGTACCACCCTACGAGCAGTACTTC . TRBJ2-7 TRBV29-1 .
CASSLEQGVETQYF TGTGCCAGCAGCTTAGAACAGGGAGTGGAGACCCAGTACTTC once TRBJ2-5 TRBV11-2 .
CASNLGREETEAFF TGTGCCAGCAACTTAGGCAGGGAAGAGACTGAAGCTTTCTTT few TRBJ1-1 TRBV9 .